The 2 T cell receptor beta chains below were found in one sample sequenced in a study of shared clonotypes between healthy human individuals. The assay was immunoSEQ multiplex PCR, and TCRdb's table has in-frame clones only and misses some. The sample shows 2,500,000 or so clones, about 92% of them seen only once. The material sequenced was naive CD4+ T cells sorted from blood. Specified subset: CD45RA+ positively selected. Every receptor here comes from a man aged 18 to 30 in good health.

On this clone: At one end the junction does not follow the germline gene, possibly because of a read error. The rearrangement links TRBV28 to TRBJ1-2, with a tentative D call TRBD1 (6 bases). The germline V gene encodes CDR1 MDHEN and CDR2 SYDVKM. The CDR3 sequence is 11 residues long. CDR3 residues: CASSLMGTTHF. The CDR3 DNA reads TGTGCCAGCAGTTTAATGGGGACAACCCACTTC.

The J gene is TRBJ2-3, the V gene TRBV7-2; D gene uncertain. Trimming cost V 1 base and J 8 bases, with 7 bases left between them. The CDR3 is 12 amino acids. CDR1 and CDR2 (germline): SGHTA, FQGNSA. The CDR3 DNA reads as TGTGCCAGCAGCTTAGAATGGGGTACGCAGTATTTT. It codes for CASSLEWGTQYF.